This T cell receptor beta chain comes out of a study of CD8 T cells in ankylosing spondylitis. Study results and caveats: Ankylosing spondylitis blood appeared to carry a characteristic TCR beta motif of roughly eight highly homologous variants. There was reportedly significant enrichment of clones that were disease-linked in matched ankylosing spondylitis synovial fluid.

CDR1 is DFQATT and CDR2 is SNEGSKA in the germline V gene (reference sequence). The CDR3 runs 14 residues. Trimming shortened V by 5 bases and J by 4 bases, and 15 bases separated the two germline ends. Each CDR3 protein gets one entry after TCRdb re-called the 5' RACE reads with MiXCR. This sample has roughly 440,000 distinct CDR3 sequences; 17% occur once, and the top ten carry approximately 0.93%. This clonotype was observed a few times. Its antigen is currently unknown. The chain links TRBV20-1 to TRBJ2-1, with TRBD2 as a possible D gene (5 bases). Sequencing was done on a sample of blood, either unsorted or a sorted T cell fraction (not recorded which). This sequence originates from a male donor with ankylosing spondylitis. CDR3 bases: TGCAGTGCTGAGGCCCCCCGGGGTTACAATGAGCAGTTCTTC. As protein: CSAEAPRGYNEQFF.